Presented here are 9 T cell receptor beta chains from one specimen sequenced in a study of blood T cell repertoires in COVID-19. The data were produced by immunoSEQ multiplex PCR, yet TCRdb's version contains in-frame clones alone and is incomplete. The sample lists roughly 320,000 clones, nearly 90% seen once, with approximately 1.8% in the top ten. Sample: peripheral blood. These receptors originate from a woman aged 25 to 39 with COVID-19, enrolled during active disease.

The chain has TRBV2 and TRBJ2-5, with D possibly TRBD2 on 6 matching bases. Germline CDR1 SNHLY, CDR2 FYNNEI. The CDR3 loop spans 13 amino acids. V was cut by 8 bases and J by 4 bases, with 14 bases left in between. The CDR3 is CASSGTLRETQYF. The CDR3 DNA reads as TGTGCCAGCTCCGGGACTTTACGAGAGACCCAGTACTTC.

The rearrangement uses TRBV19 and TRBJ1-5, with 7 bases identical to TRBD1. Unmatched junction bases numbered 4, after V lost 11 bases and J lost 0 bases. This CDR3 contains 13 residues. The germline V gene has CDR1 LNHDA and CDR2 SQIVND (reference sequence). Here the CDR3 reads CAAGQYSNQPQHF. In DNA, the CDR3 is TGTGCCGCGGGACAGTATAGCAATCAGCCCCAGCATTTT.

The J gene is TRBJ1-6, the V gene TRBV10-3; 8 nucleotides align to TRBD1. Germline loops: CDR1 ENHRY, CDR2 SYGVKD. The trim removed 3 bases at V and 0 bases at J, leaving 16 bases unmatched. The CDR3 has 21 residues. The CDR3 is CAISERNDRGYARSYNSPLHF. The CDR3 DNA follows: TGTGCCATCAGTGAAAGAAACGACAGGGGATACGCCCGCTCCTATAATTCACCCCTCCACTTT.

In the case of this clone: The junction departs from germline at one end; a sequencing error may be responsible. This chain connects TRBV2 to TRBJ1-1, with 7 bases aligning to TRBD1. Germline assignment: CDR1 SNHLY and CDR2 FYNNEI. The CDR3 is 14 amino acids. DNA for the CDR3: TGTGCCAGCGGTGACAGGGCCCTTAACACTGAAGCTTTCTTT. Translation: CASGDRALNTEAFF.

The rearrangement uses TRBV11-2 and TRBJ2-2, with D hard to call. V lost 5 bases and J lost 5, with 12 bases in between. This CDR3 has 14 amino acids. The germline CDR1 and CDR2 sequences are SGHAT and FQNNGV. CDR3 bases: TGTGCCAGCAGCGTTCCTTACGCGACCGGGGAGCTGTTTTTT. Translation gives CASSVPYATGELFF.

This clone was seen a single time. One junction end does not reproduce the germline sequence, and a read error may be involved. The J gene is TRBJ1-2, the V gene TRBV9, with D perhaps TRBD1 (5 bases). The germline CDR1 and CDR2 sequences are SGDLS and YYNGEE. The CDR3 spans 16 residues. The CDR3: CANSVTPGDPMAGYTF. CDR3 in DNA: TGTGCCAACAGCGTAACACCGGGGGACCCTATGGCTGGCTACACCTTC.

This rearrangement joins TRBV6-1 to TRBJ2-7; weak D call: TRBD2 (6 bases). CDR1 and CDR2 (germline): MNHNS, SASEGT. Trimming took 1 base from V and 4 from J, leaving 8 bases between them. This CDR3 region has 13 residues. The CDR3: CASSEGGEYEQYV. CDR3 sequence (DNA): TGTGCCAGCAGTGAAGGGGGGGAGTACGAGCAGTACGTC.

This sequence joins TRBV6-5 and TRBJ1-1; a possible D gene is TRBD1 (5 bases). The CDR3 contains 14 residues. Germline V CDR1 and CDR2: MNHEY, SVGAGI. The germline V and J ends were trimmed by 0 bases and 5 bases, with 10 bases remaining between them. The CDR3 sequence: CASSYSSGGTEAFF. The CDR3 DNA reads TGTGCCAGCAGTTACTCGAGCGGGGGAACTGAAGCTTTCTTT.

The rearrangement joins TRBV2 to TRBJ2-3, with 12 bases aligning to TRBD2. V gave up 5 bases and J gave up 6 bases; unmatched junction bases: 9. The germline V gene has CDR1 SNHLY and CDR2 FYNNEI. There are 16 residues in the CDR3. The CDR3 sequence is CASSLAGGPLGDTQYF. In DNA, the CDR3 is TGTGCCAGCAGTCTAGCGGGGGGGCCGCTAGGGGATACGCAGTATTTT.